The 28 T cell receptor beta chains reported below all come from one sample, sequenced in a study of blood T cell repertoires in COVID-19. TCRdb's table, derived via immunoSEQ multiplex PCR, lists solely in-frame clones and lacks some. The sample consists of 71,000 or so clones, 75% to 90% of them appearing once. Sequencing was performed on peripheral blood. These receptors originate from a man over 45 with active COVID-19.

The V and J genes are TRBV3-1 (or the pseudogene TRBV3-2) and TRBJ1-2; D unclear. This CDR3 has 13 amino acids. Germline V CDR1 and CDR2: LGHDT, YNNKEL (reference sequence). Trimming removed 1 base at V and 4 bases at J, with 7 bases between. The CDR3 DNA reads TGTGCCAGCAGCCAAGTGGACTCCTATGGCTACACCTTC. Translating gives CASSQVDSYGYTF.

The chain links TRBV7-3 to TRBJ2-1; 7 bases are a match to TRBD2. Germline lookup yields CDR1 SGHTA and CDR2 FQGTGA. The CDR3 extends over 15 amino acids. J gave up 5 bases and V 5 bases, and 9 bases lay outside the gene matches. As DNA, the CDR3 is TGTGCCAGCAGCAAAAATAGCGGGTCGGACAATGAGCAGTTCTTC. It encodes CASSKNSGSDNEQFF.

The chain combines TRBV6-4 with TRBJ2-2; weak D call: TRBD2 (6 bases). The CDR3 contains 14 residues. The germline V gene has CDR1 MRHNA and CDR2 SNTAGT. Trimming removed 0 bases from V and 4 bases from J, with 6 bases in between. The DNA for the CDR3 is TGTGCCAGCAGTGACTCGACTAGCACCGGGGAGCTGTTTTTT. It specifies CASSDSTSTGELFF.

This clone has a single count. The CDR3 loop reads CASSLVAVDSGNTIYF. CDR3 bases: TGTGCCAGCAGCTTAGTGGCGGTAGACTCTGGAAACACCATATATTTT. The chain recombines TRBV7-2 with TRBJ1-3; D gene ambiguous. V gave up 1 base and J gave up 0 bases, with 10 bases separating them. Germline CDR1 is SGHTA and CDR2 is FQGNSA. There are 16 residues in the CDR3.

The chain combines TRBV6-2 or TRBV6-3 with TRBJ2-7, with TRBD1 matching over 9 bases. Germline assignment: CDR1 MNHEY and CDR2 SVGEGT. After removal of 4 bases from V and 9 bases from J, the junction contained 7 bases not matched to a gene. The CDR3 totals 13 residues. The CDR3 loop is CASSSGTGRRQYF. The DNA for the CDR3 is TGTGCCAGCAGTTCTGGGACAGGGCGGAGGCAGTACTTC.

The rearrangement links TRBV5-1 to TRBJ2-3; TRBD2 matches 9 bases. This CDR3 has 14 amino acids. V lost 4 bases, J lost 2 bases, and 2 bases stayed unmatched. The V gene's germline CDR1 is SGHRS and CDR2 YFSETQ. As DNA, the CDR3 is TGCGCCAGCAGCGGACTAGCGAACACAGATACGCAGTATTTT. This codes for CASSGLANTDTQYF.

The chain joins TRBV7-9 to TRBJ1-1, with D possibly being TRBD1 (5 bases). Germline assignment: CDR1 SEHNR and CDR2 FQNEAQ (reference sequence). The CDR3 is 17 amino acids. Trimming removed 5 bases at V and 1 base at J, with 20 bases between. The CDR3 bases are TGTGCCAGCAGCCCCCGCAGGGCTGTCGGCGAGAACACTGAAGCTTTCTTT. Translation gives CASSPRRAVGENTEAFF.

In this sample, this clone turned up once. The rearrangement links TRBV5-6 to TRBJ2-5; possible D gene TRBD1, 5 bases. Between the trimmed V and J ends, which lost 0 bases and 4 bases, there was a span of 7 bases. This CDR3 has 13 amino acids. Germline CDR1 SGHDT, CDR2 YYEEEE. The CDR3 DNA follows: TGTGCCAGCAGCTTGGTCCAGGGAGAGACCCAGTACTTC. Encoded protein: CASSLVQGETQYF.

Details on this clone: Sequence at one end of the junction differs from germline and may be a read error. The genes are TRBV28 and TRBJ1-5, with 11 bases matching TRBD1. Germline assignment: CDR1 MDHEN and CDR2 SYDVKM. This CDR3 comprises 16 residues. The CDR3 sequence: CASSLGQGDRNQPQHF. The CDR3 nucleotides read TGTGCCAGTAGTTTGGGACAGGGGGATCGCAATCAGCCCCAGCATTTT.

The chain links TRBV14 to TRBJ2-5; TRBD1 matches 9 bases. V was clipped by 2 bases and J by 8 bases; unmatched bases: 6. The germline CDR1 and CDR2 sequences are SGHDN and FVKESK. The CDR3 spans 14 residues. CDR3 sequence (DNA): TGTGCCAGCAGCCAATATCGGACAGGGGTTACCCAGTACTTC. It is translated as CASSQYRTGVTQYF.

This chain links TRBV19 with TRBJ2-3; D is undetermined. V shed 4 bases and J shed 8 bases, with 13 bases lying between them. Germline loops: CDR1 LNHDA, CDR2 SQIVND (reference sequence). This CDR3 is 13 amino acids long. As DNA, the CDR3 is TGTGCCAGTAGTACCCCCCCTCGAGGTACGCAGTATTTT. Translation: CASSTPPRGTQYF.

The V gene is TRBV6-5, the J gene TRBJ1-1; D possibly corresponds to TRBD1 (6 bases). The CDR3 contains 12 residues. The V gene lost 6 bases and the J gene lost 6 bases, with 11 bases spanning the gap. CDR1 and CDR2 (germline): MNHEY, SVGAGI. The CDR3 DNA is TGTGCCAGCAGGGACAGTTGGTCTGAAGCTTTCTTT. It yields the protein CASRDSWSEAFF.

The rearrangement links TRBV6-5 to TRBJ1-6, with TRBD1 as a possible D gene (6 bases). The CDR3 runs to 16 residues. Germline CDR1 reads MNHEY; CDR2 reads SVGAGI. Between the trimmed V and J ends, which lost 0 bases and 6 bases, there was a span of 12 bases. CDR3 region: CASSYSNQGRNSPLHF. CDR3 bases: TGTGCCAGCAGTTACTCGAATCAGGGGCGTAATTCACCCCTCCACTTT.

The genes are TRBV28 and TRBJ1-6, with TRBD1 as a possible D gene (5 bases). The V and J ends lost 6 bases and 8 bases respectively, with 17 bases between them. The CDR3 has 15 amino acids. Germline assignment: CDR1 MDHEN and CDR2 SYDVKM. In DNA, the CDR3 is TGTGCCAGCAGCAAAATCCAGGGTGGGGATTCACCCCTCCACTTT. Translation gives CASSKIQGGDSPLHF.

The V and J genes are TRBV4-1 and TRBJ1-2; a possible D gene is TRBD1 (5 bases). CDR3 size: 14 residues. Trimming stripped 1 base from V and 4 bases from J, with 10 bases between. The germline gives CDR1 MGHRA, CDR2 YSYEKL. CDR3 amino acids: CASSQGQGGYGYTF. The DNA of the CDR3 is TGCGCCAGCAGCCAAGGGCAGGGTGGCTATGGCTACACCTTC.

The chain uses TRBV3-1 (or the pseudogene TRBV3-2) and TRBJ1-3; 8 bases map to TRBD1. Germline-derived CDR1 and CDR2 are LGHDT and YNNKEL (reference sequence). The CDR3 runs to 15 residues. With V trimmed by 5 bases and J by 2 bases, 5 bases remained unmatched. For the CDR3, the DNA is TGTGCCAGCAGCAGAGGACAGGGTACTGGAAACACCATATATTTT. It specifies CASSRGQGTGNTIYF.

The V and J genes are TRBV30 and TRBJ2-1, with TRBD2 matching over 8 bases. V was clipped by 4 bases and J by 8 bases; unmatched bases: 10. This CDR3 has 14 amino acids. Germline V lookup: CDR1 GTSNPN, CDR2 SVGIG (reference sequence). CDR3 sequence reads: CAWILSGRLDEQFF. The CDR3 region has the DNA TGTGCCTGGATTCTCAGCGGGAGATTGGATGAGCAGTTCTTC.

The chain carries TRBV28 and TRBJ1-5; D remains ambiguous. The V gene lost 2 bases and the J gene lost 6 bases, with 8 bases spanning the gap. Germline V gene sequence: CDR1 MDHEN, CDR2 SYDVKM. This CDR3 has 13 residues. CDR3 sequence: CASSLATGQPQHF. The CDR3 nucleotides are TGTGCCAGCAGTTTAGCCACGGGTCAGCCCCAGCATTTT.

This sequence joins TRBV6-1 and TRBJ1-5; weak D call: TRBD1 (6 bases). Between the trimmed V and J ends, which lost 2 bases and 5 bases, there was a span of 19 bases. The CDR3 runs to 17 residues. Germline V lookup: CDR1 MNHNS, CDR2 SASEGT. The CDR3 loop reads CASSELGGGGLDQPQHF. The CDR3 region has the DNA TGTGCCAGCAGTGAATTGGGAGGGGGTGGGTTAGATCAGCCCCAGCATTTT.

The CDR3 region has the DNA TGTGCCAGCAGTACGACAGTTATGAACACTGAAGCTTTCTTT. Encoded protein: CASSTTVMNTEAFF. This rearrangement joins TRBV28 to TRBJ1-1, with D possibly being TRBD1 (5 bases). CDR1 is MDHEN, CDR2 SYDVKM, per germline. The CDR3 has 14 residues. Deletions cut 5 bases from V and 0 bases from J, with 10 bases between.

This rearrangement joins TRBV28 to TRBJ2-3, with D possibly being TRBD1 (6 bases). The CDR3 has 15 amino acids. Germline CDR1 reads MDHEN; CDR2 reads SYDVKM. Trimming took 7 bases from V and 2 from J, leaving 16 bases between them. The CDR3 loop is CASTSDKGVTDTQYF. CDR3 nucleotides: TGTGCCAGCACCTCGGACAAGGGGGTCACAGATACGCAGTATTTT.

The CDR3: CASSSGTVDGYTF. The CDR3 coding sequence is TGTGCCAGCAGCTCCGGGACAGTCGATGGCTACACCTTC. The V call is TRBV7-2, the J call TRBJ1-2; 7 bases map to TRBD1. This CDR3 comprises 13 residues. Germline lookup yields CDR1 SGHTA and CDR2 FQGNSA. After removal of 4 bases from V and 6 bases from J, the junction contained 5 bases not matched to a gene.

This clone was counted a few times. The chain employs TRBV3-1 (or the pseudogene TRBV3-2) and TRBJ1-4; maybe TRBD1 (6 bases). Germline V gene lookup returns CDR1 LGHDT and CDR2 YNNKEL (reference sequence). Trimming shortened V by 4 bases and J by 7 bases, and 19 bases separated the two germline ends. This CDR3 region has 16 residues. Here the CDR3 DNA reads TGTGCCAGCAGCCCTGGGGGCGGGGGGCGTAGTGAAAAACTGTTTTTT. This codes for CASSPGGGGRSEKLFF.

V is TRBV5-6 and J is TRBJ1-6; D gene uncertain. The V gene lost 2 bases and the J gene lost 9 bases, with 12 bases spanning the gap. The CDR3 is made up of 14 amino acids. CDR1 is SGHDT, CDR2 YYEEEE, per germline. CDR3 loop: CASSFWSVTSPLHF. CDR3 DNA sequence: TGTGCCAGCAGCTTTTGGTCAGTTACTTCACCCCTCCACTTT. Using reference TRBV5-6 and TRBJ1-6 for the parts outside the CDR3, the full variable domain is DAGVTQSPTHLIKTRGQQVTLRCSPKSGHDTVSWYQQALGQGPQFIFQYYEEEERQRGNFPDRFSGHQFPNYSSELNVNALLLGDSALYLCASSFWSVTSPLHFGNGTRLTVT.

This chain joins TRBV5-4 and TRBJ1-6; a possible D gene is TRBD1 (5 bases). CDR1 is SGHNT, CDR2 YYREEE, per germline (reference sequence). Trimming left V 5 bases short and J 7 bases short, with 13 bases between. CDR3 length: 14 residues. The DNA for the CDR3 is TGTGCCAGCAGGCGGGGCGGGGGAAATTCACCCCTCCACTTT. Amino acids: CASRRGGGNSPLHF.

CDR3 loop: CASSHGDRGTYEQYF. The CDR3 DNA follows: TGTGCCAGCAGCCACGGGGACAGGGGCACCTACGAGCAGTACTTC. The chain couples TRBV6-2 or TRBV6-3 to TRBJ2-7; 10 bases match TRBD1. The V gene's germline CDR1 is MNHEY and CDR2 SVGEGT. The ends lost 6 bases at V and 2 bases at J; junction bases unmatched: 7. The CDR3 has 15 residues.

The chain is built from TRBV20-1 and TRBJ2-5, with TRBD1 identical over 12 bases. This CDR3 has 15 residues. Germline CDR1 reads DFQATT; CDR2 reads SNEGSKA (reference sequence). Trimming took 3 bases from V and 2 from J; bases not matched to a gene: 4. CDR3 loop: CSASGTGGRQETQYF. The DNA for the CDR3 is TGCAGTGCTAGTGGGACAGGGGGCCGTCAAGAGACCCAGTACTTC.

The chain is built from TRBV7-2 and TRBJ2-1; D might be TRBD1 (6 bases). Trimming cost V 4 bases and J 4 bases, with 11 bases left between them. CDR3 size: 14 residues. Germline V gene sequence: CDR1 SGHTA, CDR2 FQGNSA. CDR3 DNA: TGTGCCAGCAGCTCCCGTGACAGGTACAATGAGCAGTTCTTC. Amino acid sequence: CASSSRDRYNEQFF. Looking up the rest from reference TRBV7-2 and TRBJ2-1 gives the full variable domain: GAGVSQSPSNKVTEKGKDVELRCDPISGHTALYWYRQSLGQGLEFLIYFQGNSAPDKSGLPSDRFSAERTGGSVSTLTIQRTQQEDSAVYLCASSSRDRYNEQFFGPGTRLTVL.